Listed below are T cell receptor beta chains from one sample, sequenced in a study of blood T cell repertoires in COVID-19. Data came from immunoSEQ multiplex PCR; TCRdb stores just in-frame clones and leaves some out. This sample has 150,000 to 200,000 clones, with over 70% found just once. The sample comprised PBMCs or T cells enriched from blood (not recorded which). The receptor source for this set is a man between 65 and 79 years old who had been exposed to COVID-19. The CDR3 runs from the conserved cysteine through the conserved F or W. Each record gives: clone size, J gene, V gene, D gene, CDR3 length, CDR3 DNA, CDR3 protein. D genes are given only for firm matches. Clone size is shown for a subset of rows, as once, few, many or a class of expanded clone.

clone size: -
J gene: TRBJ2-3
V gene: TRBV7-2
D gene: -
CDR3 length: 15
CDR3 DNA: TGTGCCAGCAGCTTAGCGGGGGGGCACACAGATACGCAGTATTTT
CDR3 protein: CASSLAGGHTDTQYF

clone size: -
J gene: TRBJ1-2
V gene: TRBV15
D gene: -
CDR3 length: 14
CDR3 DNA: TGTGCCACCAGCTCCCCCGAGGGAAACAGTGGCTACACCTTC
CDR3 protein: CATSSPEGNSGYTF

clone size: few
J gene: TRBJ2-3
V gene: TRBV7-8
D gene: TRBD1
CDR3 length: 19
CDR3 DNA: TGTGCCAGCAGCTTAGCCTGGACAGGGGGCGCGGAGTGGACAGATACGCAGTATTTT
CDR3 protein: CASSLAWTGGAEWTDTQYF

clone size: -
J gene: TRBJ2-3
V gene: TRBV9
D gene: -
CDR3 length: 14
CDR3 DNA: TGTGCCAGCAGCGTAGACGGGTACCCAGATACGCAGTATTTT
CDR3 protein: CASSVDGYPDTQYF

clone size: -
J gene: TRBJ2-2
V gene: TRBV5-1
D gene: TRBD2
CDR3 length: 15
CDR3 DNA: TGCGCCAGCAGCTTCGGGGGGGCCGAGGGCGGGGAGCTGTTTTTT
CDR3 protein: CASSFGGAEGGELFF

clone size: once
J gene: TRBJ1-5
V gene: TRBV19
D gene: -
CDR3 length: 14
CDR3 DNA: TGTGCCAGTAGTACCGCCAGGGGTTCGCGGCCCCAGCATTTT
CDR3 protein: CASSTARGSRPQHF

clone size: -
J gene: TRBJ2-3
V gene: TRBV3-1/TRBV3-2
D gene: TRBD2
CDR3 length: 16
CDR3 DNA: TGTGCCAGCAGCCTTTACGGGACTAGCGGGAGGGTGGCGCAGTATTTT
CDR3 protein: CASSLYGTSGRVAQYF

clone size: -
J gene: TRBJ2-7
V gene: TRBV6-6
D gene: TRBD1
CDR3 length: 14
CDR3 DNA: TGTGCCAGCTGCAGCCGGGACAGGGGTCACGAGCAGTACTTC
CDR3 protein: CASCSRDRGHEQYF

clone size: -
J gene: TRBJ2-1
V gene: TRBV14
D gene: -
CDR3 length: 13
CDR3 DNA: TGTGCCAGCAGCCTTGTTACGGGGTTTGAGCAGTTCTTC
CDR3 protein: CASSLVTGFEQFF

clone size: -
J gene: TRBJ2-7
V gene: TRBV7-9
D gene: TRBD2
CDR3 length: 15
CDR3 DNA: TGTGCCAGCAGATCGGGACTAGCGGAAACCTACGAGCAGTACTTC
CDR3 protein: CASRSGLAETYEQYF

clone size: -
J gene: TRBJ2-7
V gene: TRBV2
D gene: TRBD1
CDR3 length: 15
CDR3 DNA: TGTGCCAGCACCGAGACAGGGTCCTTATCCTACGAGCAGTACTTC
CDR3 protein: CASTETGSLSYEQYF

clone size: -
J gene: TRBJ1-6
V gene: TRBV13
D gene: -
CDR3 length: 16
CDR3 DNA: TGTGCCAGCAGCTTCTGGGGGGGGACCTCGATTTCACCCCTCCACTTT
CDR3 protein: CASSFWGGTSISPLHF

clone size: once
J gene: TRBJ2-1
V gene: TRBV5-1
D gene: TRBD1
CDR3 length: 13
CDR3 DNA: TGCGCCAGCAGCTGGGGACAGATCAATGAGCAGTTCTTC
CDR3 protein: CASSWGQINEQFF

clone size: -
J gene: TRBJ1-2
V gene: TRBV19
D gene: -
CDR3 length: 14
CDR3 DNA: TGTGCCAGTAGACGAGACCAGGGAGGCTATGGCTACACCTTC
CDR3 protein: CASRRDQGGYGYTF

clone size: -
J gene: TRBJ2-2
V gene: TRBV12-5
D gene: TRBD1
CDR3 length: 15
CDR3 DNA: TGTGCTAGTGGTTTGGACTATAGGGGGCCCGGGGAGCTGTTTTTT
CDR3 protein: CASGLDYRGPGELFF

clone size: -
J gene: TRBJ1-2
V gene: TRBV9
D gene: -
CDR3 length: 13
CDR3 DNA: TGTGCCAGCAGCGAAGGGGTGGCGGATGGCTACACCTTC
CDR3 protein: CASSEGVADGYTF

clone size: -
J gene: TRBJ2-5
V gene: TRBV19
D gene: -
CDR3 length: 13
CDR3 DNA: TGTGCCAGTAGTACGACAGCGTTAGAGACCCAGTACTTC
CDR3 protein: CASSTTALETQYF

clone size: once
J gene: TRBJ1-2
V gene: TRBV9
D gene: TRBD1
CDR3 length: 14
CDR3 DNA: TGTGCCAGCAGCGTCACAGGGGGCGACTATGGCTACACCTTC
CDR3 protein: CASSVTGGDYGYTF

clone size: -
J gene: TRBJ2-1
V gene: TRBV10-3
D gene: -
CDR3 length: 14
CDR3 DNA: TGTGCCATCAGTGATGGGCGGGATGGCAATGAGCAGTTCTTC
CDR3 protein: CAISDGRDGNEQFF

clone size: few
J gene: TRBJ1-2
V gene: TRBV5-4
D gene: -
CDR3 length: 15
CDR3 DNA: TGTGCCAGCAGCTGGTCTACGCGGGCGACCGATGGCTACACCTTC
CDR3 protein: CASSWSTRATDGYTF

clone size: -
J gene: TRBJ2-1
V gene: TRBV28
D gene: TRBD2
CDR3 length: 16
CDR3 DNA: TGTGCCAGCAGCCCTACTAGCGGGAGGGGAAACAATGGGCAGTTCTTC
CDR3 protein: CASSPTSGRGNNGQFF

clone size: -
J gene: TRBJ2-1
V gene: TRBV5-6
D gene: TRBD2
CDR3 length: 17
CDR3 DNA: TGTGCCAGCAGCTTGGATACCGGGACTAGGGCCTACAATGAGCAGTTCTTC
CDR3 protein: CASSLDTGTRAYNEQFF

clone size: -
J gene: TRBJ2-1
V gene: TRBV7-8
D gene: -
CDR3 length: 16
CDR3 DNA: TGTGCCAGCAGCACCCGGGACTCAAGCTCCTACAATGAGCAGTTCTTC
CDR3 protein: CASSTRDSSSYNEQFF

clone size: -
J gene: TRBJ2-7
V gene: TRBV4-2
D gene: -
CDR3 length: 14
CDR3 DNA: TGTGCCAGCAGCCAAGATCTGGGACTCTACGAGCAGTACTTC
CDR3 protein: CASSQDLGLYEQYF

clone size: many
J gene: TRBJ2-7
V gene: TRBV28
D gene: -
CDR3 length: 15
CDR3 DNA: TGTGCCAGCAGTTACCAGGGAGGTGGGAGGAGGGAGCAGTACTTC
CDR3 protein: CASSYQGGGRREQYF

clone size: -
J gene: TRBJ1-2
V gene: TRBV19
D gene: TRBD1
CDR3 length: 14
CDR3 DNA: TGTGCCAGTAGATGGACAGGGGCAAACTATGGCTACACCTTC
CDR3 protein: CASRWTGANYGYTF

clone size: -
J gene: TRBJ2-1
V gene: TRBV28
D gene: TRBD2
CDR3 length: 16
CDR3 DNA: TGTGCCAGCAGTTTAGGGTCGGGAGGGCCGTCCAATGAGCAGTTCTTC
CDR3 protein: CASSLGSGGPSNEQFF

clone size: -
J gene: TRBJ2-7
V gene: TRBV28
D gene: -
CDR3 length: 18
CDR3 DNA: TGTGCCAGCAGTTCCCCCCGCGGCTTGTTTCGAGAGGCCTACGAGCAGTACTTC
CDR3 protein: CASSSPRGLFREAYEQYF

clone size: -
J gene: TRBJ2-7
V gene: TRBV25-1
D gene: -
CDR3 length: 15
CDR3 DNA: TGTGCCAGCAGTGAATATAGGGGGAGCTCGGGGGAGCAGTACTTC
CDR3 protein: CASSEYRGSSGEQYF

clone size: -
J gene: TRBJ1-1
V gene: TRBV25-1
D gene: -
CDR3 length: 14
CDR3 DNA: TGTGCCAGCAGGGGCCAACTCTTGAACACTGAAGCTTTCTTT
CDR3 protein: CASRGQLLNTEAFF

clone size: -
J gene: TRBJ2-7
V gene: TRBV25-1
D gene: -
CDR3 length: 13
CDR3 DNA: TGTGCCAGCAGTAAGGCCGGGACCTACGAGCAGTACTTC
CDR3 protein: CASSKAGTYEQYF

clone size: -
J gene: TRBJ1-6
V gene: TRBV19
D gene: -
CDR3 length: 16
CDR3 DNA: TGTGCCAGTAGCTCATATAGCCTCTCCTATAATTCACCCCTCCACTTT
CDR3 protein: CASSSYSLSYNSPLHF

clone size: -
J gene: TRBJ2-3
V gene: TRBV11-2
D gene: TRBD2
CDR3 length: 16
CDR3 DNA: TGTGCCAGCAGCTCGTGGACTAGCGGGGGAGCAGATACGCAGTATTTT
CDR3 protein: CASSSWTSGGADTQYF

clone size: -
J gene: TRBJ1-2
V gene: TRBV3-1/TRBV3-2
D gene: -
CDR3 length: 16
CDR3 DNA: TGTGCCAGCAGCCAAGTGGGTGGTGGCGGGGCGTATGGCTACACCTTC
CDR3 protein: CASSQVGGGGAYGYTF

clone size: -
J gene: TRBJ2-7
V gene: TRBV6-5
D gene: -
CDR3 length: 14
CDR3 DNA: TGTGCCAGCAGTCCGACAGTTAGCTCCTACGAGCAGTACTTC
CDR3 protein: CASSPTVSSYEQYF

clone size: -
J gene: TRBJ1-1
V gene: TRBV19
D gene: -
CDR3 length: 12
CDR3 DNA: TGTGCCAGTAGTATCGGGGAAGCTGAAGCTTTCTTT
CDR3 protein: CASSIGEAEAFF

clone size: -
J gene: TRBJ2-5
V gene: TRBV4-1
D gene: TRBD1
CDR3 length: 17
CDR3 DNA: TGCGCCAGCAGCCAAGTTGGTGGACAGGGGCGGTTAGAGACCCAGTACTTC
CDR3 protein: CASSQVGGQGRLETQYF

clone size: -
J gene: TRBJ1-4
V gene: TRBV9
D gene: TRBD1
CDR3 length: 15
CDR3 DNA: TGTGCCAGCAGCGTCGGGACAGAAATAAATGAAAAACTGTTTTTT
CDR3 protein: CASSVGTEINEKLFF

clone size: many
J gene: TRBJ1-3
V gene: TRBV19
D gene: TRBD1
CDR3 length: 17
CDR3 DNA: TGTGCCAGTAGTATAGATCGGGACAGCTATTCTGGAAACACCATATATTTT
CDR3 protein: CASSIDRDSYSGNTIYF